The 32 T cell receptor beta chains below come from one sample, sequenced in a study of technical replicates of blood from several donors. Here immunoSEQ multiplex PCR was the method, and the copy in TCRdb shows in-frame clones only, minus some. Of roughly 79,000 clones in the sample, roughly 91% are singletons; the top ten hold 0.37%. The material sequenced was T cells isolated from PBMCs. These receptors came from a human donor in good health. Some clones in this sample may be carry-over from other donors' samples.

The chain has TRBV5-5 and TRBJ2-1; 11 bases line up with TRBD2. This CDR3 is built from 15 residues. The V and J ends lost 4 bases and 9 bases, in that order; junction bases with no gene match: 9. Germline CDR1 and CDR2: SGHKS and YYEKEE (reference sequence). CDR3 sequence (DNA): TGTGCCAGCAGCCAAATAGCGGGGGGGCCGTTTGAGCAGTTCTTC. Translation: CASSQIAGGPFEQFF.

The chain carries TRBV5-1 and TRBJ2-1, with D hard to call. The germline CDR1 and CDR2 sequences are SGHRS and YFSETQ. The CDR3 runs to 16 residues. Trimming stripped 7 bases from V and 0 bases from J, with 17 bases between. The CDR3 DNA follows: TGCGCCAGCCATAGGAGCGATTATAGCTCCTACAATGAGCAGTTCTTC. Its translation: CASHRSDYSSYNEQFF.

This clone has a handful of counts. V and J are TRBV29-1 and TRBJ2-4; TRBD1 is a possible D gene (5 bases). CDR3 length: 14 residues. Germline V lookup: CDR1 SQVTM, CDR2 ANQGSEA. V lost 3 bases, J lost 4 bases, and 13 bases lay in between. The CDR3 spells CSVEPPGLKNIQYF. Here the CDR3 DNA reads TGCAGCGTTGAGCCGCCAGGGCTAAAAAACATTCAGTACTTC.

Written as DNA, the CDR3 is TGCAGCGTTGCCGGGACTAGTGCAGAGACCCAGTACTTC. The encoded protein is CSVAGTSAETQYF. This chain uses TRBV29-1 with TRBJ2-5; the match to TRBD2 covers 8 bases. V lost 4 bases, J lost 4 bases, and 5 bases stayed unmatched. This CDR3 comprises 13 residues. CDR1 is SQVTM and CDR2 is ANQGSEA in the germline V gene. The full variable domain, in which reference TRBV29-1 and TRBJ2-5 provide the parts outside the CDR3, is SAVISQKPSRDICQRGTSLTIQCQVDSQVTMMFWYRQQPGQSLTLIATANQGSEATYESGFVIDKFPISRPNLTFSTLTVSNMSPEDSSIYLCSVAGTSAETQYFGPGTRLLVL.

This chain links TRBV27 with TRBJ2-1; 7 bases agree with TRBD1. Trimming took 5 bases from V and 0 from J; bases not matched to a gene: 10. This CDR3 region has 17 residues. CDR1 MNHEY and CDR2 SMNVEV come from the germline V gene (reference sequence). The DNA of the CDR3 is TGTGCCAGCAGTCCTCGGGACAGCCCGAGCTCCTACAATGAGCAGTTCTTC. Translation: CASSPRDSPSSYNEQFF.

The chain is built from TRBV2 and TRBJ2-5; TRBD2 matches 11 bases. The germline V gene encodes CDR1 SNHLY and CDR2 FYNNEI. This CDR3 has 18 amino acids. Trimming cost V 2 bases and J 2 bases; bases outside gene matches: 10. The CDR3 DNA follows: TGTGCCAGCAGTGAAATAGGGCTAGCGGGGGGCCTACAAGAGACCCAGTACTTC. Amino acids: CASSEIGLAGGLQETQYF.

A remark on this clone: One junction end does not reproduce the germline sequence, and a read error may be involved. The CDR3 DNA follows: TGCGGCGTTGTGGCTCAGGCGAACACTGAAGCTTTCTTT. This codes for CGVVAQANTEAFF. This chain uses TRBV29-1 with TRBJ1-1; no firm D call. Germline loops: CDR1 SQVTM, CDR2 ANQGSEA. This CDR3 is built from 13 residues. The variable domain in full, with the rest retrieved from reference TRBV29-1 and TRBJ1-1, is SAVISQKPSRDICQRGTSLTIQCQVDSQVTMMFWYRQQPGQSLTLIATANQGSEATYESGFVIDKFPISRPNLTFSTLTVSNMSPEDSSIYLCGVVAQANTEAFFGQGTRLTVV.

The CDR3 protein is CASSLGGSTEAFF. The CDR3 region has the DNA TGTGCCAGCAGCTTAGGGGGCAGTACTGAAGCTTTCTTT. The chain combines TRBV7-9 with TRBJ1-1; possibly TRBD1 for D (5 bases). This CDR3 comprises 13 residues. Trimming stripped 1 base from V and 5 bases from J, with 8 bases between. The germline CDR1 and CDR2 sequences are SEHNR and FQNEAQ (reference sequence).

The J gene is TRBJ2-7, the V gene TRBV28, with 8 bases matching TRBD1. The germline V gene has CDR1 MDHEN and CDR2 SYDVKM. CDR3 size: 19 residues. V was pared by 7 bases and J by 6 bases, with 26 bases of the junction left unmatched. The CDR3 is CASTLVGRGQGIRTLEQYF. CDR3 DNA: TGTGCCAGCACCCTTGTGGGCAGAGGACAGGGCATTAGGACACTCGAGCAGTACTTC.

The chain uses TRBV18 and TRBJ2-1, with D hard to call. The CDR3 sequence is 14 residues long. CDR1 is KGHSH and CDR2 is LQKENI in the germline V gene. V was pared by 0 bases and J by 3 bases, with 6 bases between. For the CDR3, the DNA is TGTGCCAGCTCACCACCGAGTCGCTACAATGAGCAGTTCTTC. This gives the protein CASSPPSRYNEQFF.

The V gene is TRBV19, the J gene TRBJ1-1; the match to TRBD1 covers 11 bases. After removal of 5 bases from V and 4 bases from J, the junction contained 3 bases not matched to a gene. CDR3 length: 14 residues. Germline CDR1 is LNHDA and CDR2 is SQIVND (reference sequence). The chain's CDR3 is CASSPGTGGTEAFF. The CDR3 bases are TGTGCCAGTAGTCCGGGGACAGGGGGCACTGAAGCTTTCTTT.

V is TRBV27 and J is TRBJ1-1; perhaps TRBD1 as D (5 bases). Germline V lookup: CDR1 MNHEY, CDR2 SMNVEV (reference sequence). The V end was cut by 6 bases, the J end by 1 base, with 12 bases between. This CDR3 comprises 14 residues. The CDR3 is CASRPFTGNTEAFF. DNA for the CDR3: TGTGCCAGCAGGCCATTCACAGGGAACACTGAAGCTTTCTTT.

The CDR3 nucleotides read TGTGCCAGCAGCAGAACAGGCGTGCGCACAGATACGCAGTATTTT. Encoded protein: CASSRTGVRTDTQYF. The rearrangement uses TRBV9 and TRBJ2-3; TRBD1 is a possible D gene (5 bases). CDR3 length equals 15 residues. Germline values: CDR1 SGDLS, CDR2 YYNGEE. Trimming removed 4 bases at V and 1 base at J, with 13 bases between.

The chain couples TRBV28 to TRBJ2-1; no clear D. V was shortened by 4 bases and J by 15 bases, with 25 bases between the two germline ends. The CDR3 extends over 15 amino acids. Germline CDR1 and CDR2: MDHEN and SYDVKM. The CDR3 region has the DNA TGTGCCAGCAGTTCCCGGGTCGGATCCTATCTTCTCCCGTTCTTC. This translates into CASSSRVGSYLLPFF.

V gene TRBV5-4 combines with J gene TRBJ2-4; 16 bases agree with TRBD2. This CDR3 has 18 residues. CDR1 and CDR2 from the germline V gene are SGHNT and YYREEE (reference sequence). J was trimmed by 3 bases and V by 4 bases; bases with no gene match: 7. This chain's CDR3 is CASSPGLAGGRGKNIQYF. The CDR3 DNA follows: TGTGCCAGCAGCCCGGGACTAGCGGGGGGGCGAGGCAAAAACATTCAGTACTTC.

The rearrangement links TRBV27 to TRBJ1-1, with D uncertain. The germline CDR1 and CDR2 sequences are MNHEY and SMNVEV (reference sequence). Trimming took off 6 bases at V and 5 bases at J, with 13 bases between the two ends. The CDR3 has 13 residues. CDR3: CASRRTPGTEAFF. CDR3 DNA sequence: TGTGCCAGCAGGAGGACCCCGGGGACTGAAGCTTTCTTT.

V usage is TRBV5-1 and J usage is TRBJ1-1; 7 nucleotides line up with TRBD1. Trimming took 3 bases from V and 0 from J; bases not matched to a gene: 8. The CDR3 is 16 residues long. Germline V gene lookup returns CDR1 SGHRS and CDR2 YFSETQ. CDR3 in amino acids: CASSSGPGQMNTEAFF. In DNA form, the CDR3 reads TGCGCCAGCAGCTCAGGCCCGGGACAGATGAACACTGAAGCTTTCTTT.

This rearrangement joins TRBV5-6 to TRBJ2-7, with 8 bases that match TRBD2. The V gene's germline CDR1 is SGHDT and CDR2 YYEEEE. Trimming at V came to 6 bases and at J to 4 bases, leaving 12 bases not matched to a gene. The CDR3 covers 15 residues. In nucleotides, the CDR3 is TGTGCCAGCACCCTCCGTTCGGGGGGGGCTTACGAGCAGTACTTC. Its translation is CASTLRSGGAYEQYF. Variable domain in full (rest from reference TRBV5-6 and TRBJ2-7): DAGVTQSPTHLIKTRGQQVTLRCSPKSGHDTVSWYQQALGQGPQFIFQYYEEEERQRGNFPDRFSGHQFPNYSSELNVNALLLGDSALYLCASTLRSGGAYEQYFGPGTRLTVT.

In DNA, the CDR3 is TGTGCCAGCAGTTCGAAACGGACTAGCGGGAGGACTATCGGGCAGTACTTC. It translates to CASSSKRTSGRTIGQYF. The gene calls are TRBV28 and TRBJ2-7; 14 positions agree with TRBD2. With 4 bases clipped from V and 9 bases from J, the junction kept 14 bases outside the gene matches. CDR3 size: 17 residues. Germline-derived CDR1 and CDR2 are MDHEN and SYDVKM.

This clone appeared once. The chain carries TRBV7-9 and TRBJ1-4; D is perhaps TRBD1 (6 bases). Trimming stripped 9 bases from V and 6 bases from J, with 17 bases between. CDR3 length: 14 amino acids. Per germline, CDR1 SEHNR and CDR2 FQNEAQ (reference sequence). The CDR3 region has the DNA TGTGCCAGTTCCGAACAGGGATGGGATGAAAAACTGTTTTTT. Protein product: CASSEQGWDEKLFF.

CDR3 coding DNA: TGTGCCATTCGACAGGGGAACACTGAAGCTTTCTTT. Its translation: CAIRQGNTEAFF. The chain uses TRBV10-3 and TRBJ1-1; 7 nucleotides align to TRBD1. This CDR3 region has 12 residues. CDR1 and CDR2 from the germline V gene are ENHRY and SYGVKD. The V and J ends lost 9 bases and 1 base, in that order; junction bases with no gene match: 2.

This chain joins TRBV28 and TRBJ2-1, with TRBD2 identical over 9 bases. V was pared by 2 bases and J by 7 bases, with 9 bases of the junction left unmatched. The CDR3 contains 16 residues. Germline CDR1 and CDR2: MDHEN and SYDVKM. Here the CDR3 DNA reads TGTGCCAGCAGTTTAGCGGGAGGGCTCATAGGGAATGAGCAGTTCTTC. Amino acids: CASSLAGGLIGNEQFF.

The V gene is TRBV5-1, the J gene TRBJ1-2; 8 positions match TRBD1. Germline V lookup: CDR1 SGHRS, CDR2 YFSETQ. Losses at the gene ends were 4 bases for V and 4 bases for J; bases not matched to a gene: 9. The CDR3 covers 15 residues. CDR3 protein: CASSPLGDRGYGYTF. The CDR3 nucleotides are TGCGCCAGCAGCCCCCTGGGCGACAGGGGCTATGGCTACACCTTC. Together with reference TRBV5-1 and TRBJ1-2, the CDR3 gives the full variable domain: KAGVTQTPRYLIKTRGQQVTLSCSPISGHRSVSWYQQTPGQGLQFLFEYFSETQRNKGNFPGRFSGRQFSNSRSEMNVSTLELGDSALYLCASSPLGDRGYGYTFGSGTRLTVV.

The chain recombines TRBV27 with TRBJ2-7, with a possible D match to TRBD1 (6 bases). Trimming pared 8 bases from V and 6 bases from J, leaving 11 bases between. Germline values: CDR1 MNHEY, CDR2 SMNVEV (reference sequence). This CDR3 spans 11 amino acids. The CDR3 DNA follows: TGTGCCAGCCACTCAGGGGCCGAGCAGTACTTC. Its translation: CASHSGAEQYF.

The CDR3 DNA is TGTGCCTGGAGTCCTGTGGGCGGGGAAAAACTGTTTTTT. This sequence encodes CAWSPVGGEKLFF. The V gene is TRBV30, the J gene TRBJ1-4; D call uncertain. The V and J ends lost 2 bases and 8 bases respectively, with 12 bases between them. This CDR3 has 13 residues. Per germline, CDR1 GTSNPN and CDR2 SVGIG (reference sequence). The full variable domain, its missing parts supplied by reference TRBV30 and TRBJ1-4, is SQTIHQWPATLVQPVGSPLSLECTVEGTSNPNLYWYRQAAGRGLQLLFYSVGIGQISSEVPQNLSASRPQDRQFILSSKKLLLSDSGFYLCAWSPVGGEKLFFGSGTQLSVL.

This chain uses TRBV4-2 with TRBJ2-3, with D possibly matching TRBD2 (6 bases). Germline V gene lookup returns CDR1 LGHNA and CDR2 YNFKEQ. The V end was cut by 8 bases, the J end by 1 base, with 19 bases between. This CDR3 spans 16 amino acids. The CDR3 reads CASSSGAGAGTDTQYF. In DNA, the CDR3 is TGTGCCAGCTCGTCCGGAGCGGGTGCAGGCACAGATACGCAGTATTTT.

The V and J genes are TRBV5-1 and TRBJ2-7; TRBD2 matches 12 bases. Germline assignment: CDR1 SGHRS and CDR2 YFSETQ. V shed 4 bases and J 11 bases; nucleotides not matched to a gene: 13. This CDR3 is 15 amino acids long. The CDR3 nucleotides are TGCGCCAGCAGCCCTGGGACTAGCGGGCGGGTTTGGGAGTACTTC. Amino acids: CASSPGTSGRVWEYF.

The CDR3 sequence is CASSPGQGSQPQHF. The CDR3 DNA is TGTGCCAGCAGCCCAGGACAGGGAAGTCAGCCCCAGCATTTT. V gene TRBV9 combines with J gene TRBJ1-5, with TRBD1 identical over 8 bases. In germline, CDR1 is SGDLS, CDR2 YYNGEE. CDR3 length equals 14 residues. Trimming cost V 4 bases and J 6 bases; bases outside gene matches: 6.

The CDR3 DNA is TGTGCCAGCAGCTTATCTTTATGGAGGGGCGCGCAACAAGAGACCCAGTACTTC. It codes for CASSLSLWRGAQQETQYF. This rearrangement joins TRBV7-6 to TRBJ2-5; possible D gene TRBD2, 6 bases. The V end was cut by 2 bases, the J end by 2 bases, with 21 bases between. CDR1 and CDR2 (germline): SGHVS, FNYEAQ. The CDR3 is 18 residues long.

The CDR3 region is CATGPAGQVNYGYTF. CDR3 nucleotide sequence: TGTGCCACTGGCCCCGCGGGACAGGTCAACTATGGCTACACCTTC. The rearrangement links TRBV28 to TRBJ1-2, with TRBD1 matching over 8 bases. The CDR3 is made up of 15 amino acids. Germline loops: CDR1 MDHEN, CDR2 SYDVKM. V lost 10 bases, J lost 2 bases, and 12 bases stayed unmatched.

The chain combines TRBV2 with TRBJ2-5; 8 bases are shared with TRBD1. In germline, CDR1 is SNHLY, CDR2 FYNNEI. With 1 base clipped from V and 1 base from J, the junction kept 8 bases outside the gene matches. This CDR3 region has 17 residues. This CDR3 reads CASSEGWDRRLQETQYF. DNA for the CDR3: TGTGCCAGCAGTGAAGGGTGGGACAGGAGGCTCCAAGAGACCCAGTACTTC.

V is TRBV18 and J is TRBJ2-5; possible D gene TRBD1, 6 bases. V lost 3 bases and J 5 bases, leaving 13 bases between the germline ends. The germline V gene has CDR1 KGHSH and CDR2 LQKENI. The CDR3 extends over 14 amino acids. The CDR3 region has the DNA TGTGCCAGCTCACCCGCAGGGGCAGAGGAGACCCAGTACTTC. Amino acids: CASSPAGAEETQYF.